The clone carrying this TCR beta chain has a handful of counts. Antigen unknown. The sample comes from a study of T cell repertoires in cytomegalovirus infection. As for the study in general: Indications of both CMV infection and matching HLA type were provided by public TCR beta signatures. Findings and limits, study-wide: HLA-C-restricted TCR beta clonotypes specific for CMV led the ex vivo response.

TCRdb analysed the reads with MiXCR anew, one entry per CDR3 protein. Here the sample spans tens of thousands of distinct CDR3 sequences, 28% being singletons. Germline-derived CDR1 and CDR2 are SGHVS and FNYEAQ. The V and J ends lost 1 base and 4 bases respectively, with 11 bases between them. The CDR3 loop spans 14 amino acids. This TCR derives from a human donor in good health (CMV status not recorded). Some clones in this sample may be carry-over from other donors' samples. The sample was CD8+ T cells from cultured PBMCs, taken from culture after CMV antigen stimulation. The J gene is TRBJ2-7, the V gene TRBV7-6; D is ambiguous. CDR3 sequence reads: CASSLETRQYEQYF. CDR3 DNA sequence: TGTGCCAGCAGCTTAGAGACGAGACAATACGAGCAGTACTTC.